The 20 T cell receptor beta chains reported below all come from one sample, sequenced in a study of blood T cell repertoires in COVID-19. Libraries were prepared by immunoSEQ multiplex PCR; TCRdb keeps only in-frame clonotypes and omits some of them. The data hold under 500,000 clones, with 80% to 90% observed a single time. What was sequenced was PBMCs or T cells enriched from blood (not recorded which). The source is a man younger than 45 who had recovered from COVID-19.

Details on this clone: The identical CDR3 is also encoded by other nucleotide sequences in the sample. This chain links TRBV7-2 with TRBJ1-5, with D possibly matching TRBD1 (6 bases). The V gene lost 2 bases and the J gene lost 4 bases, with 9 bases spanning the gap. This CDR3 has 14 amino acids. Germline V lookup: CDR1 SGHTA, CDR2 FQGNSA. DNA for the CDR3: TGTGCCAGCAGCTTAACCGGACAGAATCAGCCCCAGCATTTT. Translating gives CASSLTGQNQPQHF.

J is TRBJ1-4 and V is TRBV7-8; D is unresolved. Germline V gene data show CDR1 as SGHVS and CDR2 as FQNEAQ. The CDR3 has 14 residues. The V end was cut by 5 bases, the J end by 6 bases, with 13 bases between. The CDR3, as DNA: TGTGCCAGCAGCCCCCTAGGGAGTTATGAAAAACTGTTTTTT. This gives the protein CASSPLGSYEKLFF.

The chain employs TRBV28 and TRBJ2-7; tentative D call: TRBD1 (5 bases). With 6 bases removed from V and 2 bases from J, the gap between germline ends came to 11 bases. The CDR3 is 13 amino acids. Germline V lookup: CDR1 MDHEN, CDR2 SYDVKM. CDR3 bases: TGTGCCAGCAGCCGACAGTTAACCTACGAGCAGTACTTC. Translation gives CASSRQLTYEQYF.

This rearrangement joins TRBV5-1 to TRBJ2-7, with 8 nucleotides matching TRBD2. The V segment lost 4 bases and the J segment 0 bases; nucleotides outside the gene matches: 9. The CDR3 spans 16 residues. Germline assignment: CDR1 SGHRS and CDR2 YFSETQ. CDR3 DNA: TGCGCCAGCAGCGGCCCCGGGGGGGTTTCCTCCTACGAGCAGTACTTC. This codes for CASSGPGGVSSYEQYF.

This clone came up once. The rearrangement links TRBV2 to TRBJ2-5, with 10 positions matching TRBD2. Germline V gene sequence: CDR1 SNHLY, CDR2 FYNNEI. J was trimmed by 2 bases and V by 6 bases; bases with no gene match: 9. This CDR3 is built from 16 residues. In DNA, the CDR3 is TGTGCCAGCAGATTTTCCGGACTAGCGGCACAAGAGACCCAGTACTTC. Encoded protein: CASRFSGLAAQETQYF. Full variable domain (outside the CDR3, taken from reference TRBV2 and TRBJ2-5): EPEVTQTPSHQVTQMGQEVILRCVPISNHLYFYWYRQILGQKVEFLVSFYNNEISEKSEIFDDQFSVERPDGSNFTLKIRSTKLEDSAMYFCASRFSGLAAQETQYFGPGTRLLVL.

The rearrangement joins TRBV7-9 to TRBJ2-2; no definite D call. CDR1 SEHNR and CDR2 FQNEAQ come from the germline V gene (reference sequence). The ends were cut back, 1 base at V and 8 bases at J, with 8 bases in the middle. The CDR3 sequence is 13 residues long. In DNA, the CDR3 is TGTGCCAGCAGCTTAGATGGCCCTGGGGAGCTGTTTTTT. The encoded protein is CASSLDGPGELFF.

This chain links TRBV5-1 with TRBJ2-2; D is possibly TRBD1 (6 bases). CDR3 size: 15 residues. The V end lost 3 bases, the J end lost 4 bases, and 13 bases lay between the germline ends. Germline CDR1 reads SGHRS; CDR2 reads YFSETQ. The CDR3 spells CASSSTGQGTGELFF. The CDR3 coding sequence is TGCGCCAGCAGCTCCACAGGGCAGGGCACCGGGGAGCTGTTTTTT.

V usage is TRBV18 and J usage is TRBJ1-4, with 7 bases that match TRBD1. Germline loops: CDR1 KGHSH, CDR2 LQKENI. The V segment lost 5 bases and the J segment 0 bases; nucleotides outside the gene matches: 3. This CDR3 contains 15 residues. The CDR3 region is CASSTGVATNEKLFF. Here the CDR3 DNA reads TGTGCCAGCTCAACAGGGGTTGCAACTAATGAAAAACTGTTTTTT. The complete variable domain, with remaining parts taken from reference TRBV18 and TRBJ1-4, reads NAGVMQNPRHLVRRRGQEARLRCSPMKGHSHVYWYRQLPEEGLKFMVYLQKENIIDESGMPKERFSAEFPKEGPSILRIQQVVRGDSAAYFCASSTGVATNEKLFFGSGTQLSVL.

CDR3 nucleotide sequence: TGTGCCAGCAGACTGACAGCTCCTGATACGCAGTATTTT. Translation: CASRLTAPDTQYF. V gene TRBV12-3 or TRBV12-4 combines with J gene TRBJ2-3; perhaps TRBD1 as D (5 bases). With 6 bases removed from V and 6 bases from J, the gap between germline ends came to 13 bases. This CDR3 region has 13 residues.

V is TRBV10-2 and J is TRBJ1-2; 8 nucleotides line up with TRBD1. CDR1 is WSHSY, CDR2 SAAADI, per germline. J was trimmed by 3 bases and V by 6 bases; bases with no gene match: 3. The CDR3 runs to 13 residues. CDR3 protein: CASRLTGDYGYTF. The DNA of the CDR3 is TGCGCCAGCAGACTGACAGGGGACTATGGCTACACCTTC.

The J gene is TRBJ2-2, the V gene TRBV10-1; TRBD1 matches at 9 bases. In germline, CDR1 is WNHNN, CDR2 SYGVQD (reference sequence). Germline trimming cut 0 bases from V and 7 bases from J; bases unmatched to any gene: 0. The CDR3 consists of 14 residues. CDR3 DNA sequence: TGCGCCAGCAGTGAGTCGACAGGGGGCGGGGAGCTGTTTTTT. Translation gives CASSESTGGGELFF.

The count of this clone is one. Other DNA sequences from this sample encode an identical CDR3 as well. The chain carries TRBV18 and TRBJ1-5; D not certain. Germline assignment: CDR1 KGHSH and CDR2 LQKENI. The ends were cut back, 3 bases at V and 4 bases at J, with 7 bases in the middle. CDR3 length: 13 amino acids. CDR3 sequence reads: CASSPTENQPQHF. Here the CDR3 DNA reads TGTGCCAGCTCACCCACAGAGAATCAGCCCCAGCATTTT.

J is TRBJ2-5 and V is TRBV18; the D gene is possibly TRBD2 (5 bases). The V end was cut by 1 base, the J end by 4 bases, with 10 bases between. The germline V gene encodes CDR1 KGHSH and CDR2 LQKENI. CDR3 length equals 14 residues. In DNA form, the CDR3 reads TGTGCCAGCTCACCACTCAAGGGAGCAGAGACCCAGTACTTC. Its translation: CASSPLKGAETQYF.

The genes are TRBV28 and TRBJ1-6; 11 positions match TRBD1. Trimming at V came to 5 bases and at J to 10 bases, leaving 7 bases not matched to a gene. Germline lookup yields CDR1 MDHEN and CDR2 SYDVKM. This CDR3 has 15 residues. CDR3 coding DNA: TGTGCCAGCAGTGGCGGACAGGGGGCTAAATCACCCCTCCACTTT. This translates into CASSGGQGAKSPLHF. Variable domain in full (rest from reference TRBV28 and TRBJ1-6): DVKVTQSSRYLVKRTGEKVFLECVQDMDHENMFWYRQDPGLGLRLIYFSYDVKMKEKGDIPEGYSVSREKKERFSLILESASTNQTSMYLCASSGGQGAKSPLHFGNGTRLTVT.

This clone appeared once. The chain uses TRBV7-2 and TRBJ2-5, with 7 bases fitting TRBD2. CDR1 and CDR2 (germline): SGHTA, FQGNSA. CDR3 length: 14 residues. V shed 6 bases and J 3 bases; nucleotides not matched to a gene: 7. CDR3 sequence (DNA): TGTGCCAGCAGGCCTCTACTAGCGAAAGAGACCCAGTACTTC. Translated, it gives CASRPLLAKETQYF. Filled out from reference TRBV7-2 and TRBJ2-5, the complete variable domain reads GAGVSQSPSNKVTEKGKDVELRCDPISGHTALYWYRQSLGQGLEFLIYFQGNSAPDKSGLPSDRFSAERTGGSVSTLTIQRTQQEDSAVYLCASRPLLAKETQYFGPGTRLLVL.

This chain uses TRBV5-1 with TRBJ2-7; 8 nucleotides agree with TRBD2. Unmatched junction bases numbered 6, after V lost 5 bases and J lost 2 bases. CDR3 length equals 14 residues. Looked up from germline, CDR1 is SGHRS and CDR2 is YFSETQ. Written as DNA, the CDR3 is TGCGCCAGCAGTGGAAGCGGGGGTCCCTACGAGCAGTACTTC. Amino acid sequence: CASSGSGGPYEQYF.

This chain joins TRBV9 and TRBJ1-2, with unresolved D. The V gene's germline CDR1 is SGDLS and CDR2 YYNGEE. The V gene lost 0 bases and the J gene lost 7 bases, with 19 bases spanning the gap. This CDR3 region has 16 residues. As DNA, the CDR3 is TGTGCCAGCAGCGTAGGGGTCATATACCAGGAGGGTGGCTACACCTTC. This gives the protein CASSVGVIYQEGGYTF.

V gene TRBV6-2 or TRBV6-3 combines with J gene TRBJ2-7, with D perhaps TRBD1 (5 bases). The CDR3 runs 14 residues. Trimming removed 2 bases from V and 2 bases from J, with 10 bases in between. Germline CDR1 is MNHEY and CDR2 is SVGEGT. CDR3 residues: CASSYTVGPYEQYF. DNA for the CDR3: TGTGCCAGCAGTTACACAGTGGGGCCCTACGAGCAGTACTTC.

V usage is TRBV3-1 (or the pseudogene TRBV3-2) and J usage is TRBJ1-3; D perhaps matches TRBD1 (5 bases). The CDR3 loop spans 14 amino acids. Germline V gene sequence: CDR1 LGHDT, CDR2 YNNKEL (reference sequence). V was pared by 6 bases and J by 3 bases, with 12 bases between. This CDR3 reads CASRPDSLGNTIYF. In DNA form, the CDR3 reads TGTGCCAGCAGACCCGACAGCCTTGGAAACACCATATATTTT.

This clone was observed a handful of times. The chain carries TRBV19 and TRBJ1-6; 10 nucleotides line up with TRBD1. CDR3 length: 19 residues. V lost 6 bases and J lost 0; bases outside the gene matches: 11. Germline values: CDR1 LNHDA, CDR2 SQIVND (reference sequence). CDR3 loop: CASSPGGQGKSSYNSPLHF. CDR3 nucleotides: TGTGCCAGTAGCCCCGGGGGACAGGGGAAGAGCTCCTATAATTCACCCCTCCACTTT. The entire variable domain, with the rest obtained from reference TRBV19 and TRBJ1-6, is as follows: DGGITQSPKYLFRKEGQNVTLSCEQNLNHDAMYWYRQDPGQGLRLIYYSQIVNDFQKGDIAEGYSVSREKKESFPLTVTSAQKNPTAFYLCASSPGGQGKSSYNSPLHFGNGTRLTVT.